These 7 T cell receptor beta chains were all obtained from the same sample, sequenced in a study of cytomegalovirus exposure and HLA in healthy donors. The study ran its PCR with 60 Vbeta and 13 Jbeta primers. Libraries were prepared by immunoSEQ multiplex PCR; TCRdb keeps only in-frame clonotypes and omits some of them. In the table there are roughly 200,000 clones, around three quarters of which are singletons. Sequenced: PBMCs. Receptors originate from a man aged 30 to 39 in good health and CMV-seronegative.

The V call is TRBV4-1, the J call TRBJ2-7; 12 positions match TRBD2. V dropped 6 bases and J dropped 4; count of bases not matched to a gene: 4. Germline V gene data show CDR1 as MGHRA and CDR2 as YSYEKL. The CDR3 is 14 amino acids. The CDR3 sequence is CASRATSGSYEQYF. The CDR3 bases are TGCGCCAGCAGGGCGACTAGCGGGAGTTACGAGCAGTACTTC.

V gene TRBV5-6 combines with J gene TRBJ2-1, with 9 bases lining up with TRBD1. V trimming: 0 bases; J trimming: 4 bases; junction bases outside the gene matches: 5. Per germline, CDR1 SGHDT and CDR2 YYEEEE. The length of the CDR3 is 16 residues. CDR3 sequence (DNA): TGTGCCAGCAGCTTGGAACAGGGGGCTGGTTACAATGAGCAGTTCTTC. Amino acids: CASSLEQGAGYNEQFF.

A single count supports this clone. The chain combines TRBV11-2 with TRBJ2-7, with TRBD2 matching 7 bases. J gave up 0 bases and V 2 bases, and 7 bases lay outside the gene matches. In germline, CDR1 is SGHAT, CDR2 FQNNGV. This CDR3 is 16 amino acids long. The chain's CDR3 is CASSLSLAASSYEQYF. The CDR3 region has the DNA TGTGCCAGCAGCTTAAGTCTAGCGGCCAGCTCCTACGAGCAGTACTTC.

This clone has just one count. One end of the junction does not line up with germline, which may come from a read error. The chain carries TRBV11-2 and TRBJ1-5; TRBD1 is a possible D gene (6 bases). The CDR3 is made up of 16 amino acids. In germline, CDR1 is SGHAT, CDR2 FQNNGV. The DNA of the CDR3 is TGTGCCAGCAGTTTAGGGGTATCAGGGGCGCATCAGCCCCAGCATTTT. Its translation: CASSLGVSGAHQPQHF.

This clone showed up just a few times. V usage is TRBV5-1 and J usage is TRBJ2-1, with 7 bases matching TRBD2. After removal of 4 bases from V and 5 bases from J, the junction contained 6 bases not matched to a gene. The CDR3 runs 14 residues. In germline, CDR1 is SGHRS, CDR2 YFSETQ. The CDR3 here is CASSLRTSDNEQFF. As DNA, the CDR3 is TGCGCCAGCAGCCTAAGGACTAGTGACAATGAGCAGTTCTTC. Based on the CDR3 plus reference TRBV5-1 and TRBJ2-1, the full variable domain is KAGVTQTPRYLIKTRGQQVTLSCSPISGHRSVSWYQQTPGQGLQFLFEYFSETQRNKGNFPGRFSGRQFSNSRSEMNVSTLELGDSALYLCASSLRTSDNEQFFGPGTRLTVL.

The rearrangement uses TRBV5-1 and TRBJ1-3; TRBD1 aligns across 10 bases. CDR3 size: 17 residues. Trimming cost V 1 base and J 3 bases; bases outside gene matches: 7. CDR1 and CDR2 (germline): SGHRS, YFSETQ. The chain's CDR3 is CASSLPQTGGSGNTIYF. The CDR3 bases are TGCGCCAGCAGCTTGCCGCAGACAGGGGGCAGTGGAAACACCATATATTTT.

As for this clone: An end of the junction differs from the germline gene, which may be a read error. This CDR3 is CASSPGLAGVGEQFF. In nucleotides, the CDR3 is TGTGCTAGCAGCCCGGGACTAGCGGGAGTGGGTGAGCAGTTCTTC. The chain employs TRBV7-7 and TRBJ2-1; the match to TRBD2 covers 14 bases. Germline lookup yields CDR1 SSHAT and CDR2 FNYEAQ (reference sequence). CDR3 length: 15 amino acids.